This T cell receptor beta chain was retrieved from a study of T cells after yellow fever vaccination. Findings and limits, study-wide: Some clonotypes were seen in both the CD4 and the CD8 compartments. These made up a small share and likely arose from convergent recombination. FACS-sorted repertoires could contain abundant clonotypes contaminating from the bulk population.

With 8 bases removed from V and 6 bases from J, the gap between germline ends came to 8 bases. The germline V gene has CDR1 GTSNPN and CDR2 SVGIG (reference sequence). The CDR3 length is 9 residues. Generation of TCR cDNA used 5'RACE template switching (which added a universal primer site and UMIs). TCRdb re-derived calls from the 5' RACE reads in MiXCR, one entry per CDR3 protein. Of 65,000 to 90,000 distinct CDR3 sequences in the sample, about 7.7% were seen once. Worth noting for this clonotype: Its antigen is undetermined. Just one base apart from a much larger clone, this may be a read error.

V and J are TRBV30 and TRBJ2-7; D is undetermined. Sequenced here: CD8+ T cells sorted from PBMCs, sampled on the day of the yellow fever booster vaccination. The receptor's source is a man younger than 40 who received the YFV17D yellow fever vaccine. The CDR3 bases are TGTGCCCGTAACTTCGAGCAGTACTTC. This sequence encodes CARNFEQYF.